These T cell receptor beta chains were read from a single sample in a study of blood T cells in healthy people across ages. Each CDR3 protein is one row after TCRdb ran MiXCR on the 5' RACE reads. The sample holds about a million distinct CDR3 sequences, 48% seen once. Input material: blood. The source of these receptors is a man aged 25-45 years in good health. Each CDR3 is given with its conserved first and last residue. D genes are given only for firm matches. The size of a clone is reported for some rows only, either as once, few or many, or as a class for expanded clones.

clone_size,d_call,j_call,v_call,cdr3_aa,cdr3_nt
once,NA,TRBJ1-5,TRBV20-1,CSARRNNNQPQHF,TGCAGTGCTAGGAGGAACAACAATCAGCCCCAGCATTTT
NA,NA,TRBJ1-3,TRBV6-1,CASTDRISGNTIYF,TGTGCCAGCACAGACAGAATCTCTGGAAACACCATATATTTT
once,NA,TRBJ2-5,TRBV20-1,CSAIEGIRVSYEQYF,TGCAGTGCCATAGAGGGTATCCGGGTGTCTTATGAGCAGTACTTC
NA,TRBD2,TRBJ2-5,TRBV4-2,CASNPSGGPINEQYF,TGTGCCAGCAACCCTAGCGGGGGGCCGATTAATGAGCAGTACTTC
NA,TRBD1,TRBJ1-1,TRBV12-3/TRBV12-4,CASSLRDRSTEAFF,TGTGCCAGCAGTCTCCGGGACAGGAGCACTGAAGCTTTCTTT
once,TRBD1,TRBJ1-2,TRBV6-2/TRBV6-3,CASSDRDIDPNYGYTF,TGTGCCAGCAGCGACAGGGACATCGACCCTAACTATGGCTACACCTTC
NA,NA,TRBJ1-1,TRBV4-2,CASSQTRGSATEAFF,TGTGCCAGCAGCCAAACCAGGGGCTCTGCCACTGAAGCTTTCTTT
NA,NA,TRBJ2-3,TRBV4-3,CASSQDVGAGSFADTQYF,TGCGCCAGCAGCCAAGATGTAGGGGCAGGGAGTTTCGCAGATACGCAGTATTTT
NA,NA,TRBJ2-2,TRBV6-5,CASSYDPGELFF,TGTGCCAGCAGTTACGACCCGGGGGAGCTGTTTTTT
few,NA,TRBJ1-2,TRBV30,CAWSVLGAGPRSNYGYTF,TGTGCCTGGAGTGTACTCGGGGCAGGGCCTAGGAGCAACTATGGCTACACCTTC
few,NA,TRBJ2-5,TRBV5-1,CASSLADRYQETQYF,TGCGCCAGCAGCTTGGCCGACAGGTACCAAGAGACCCAGTACTTC
many,TRBD2,TRBJ2-5,TRBV15,CATSNRGGGETQYF,TGTGCCACCAGCAATCGGGGGGGCGGAGAGACCCAGTACTTC
many,NA,TRBJ2-5,TRBV6-1,CASSSWGPQETQYF,TGTGCCAGCAGCTCTTGGGGGCCCCAAGAGACCCAGTACTTC
few,NA,TRBJ2-7,TRBV21-1,CASSERTGRGPTYEQYF,TGTGCCAGCAGCGAAAGGACAGGGAGGGGACCCACCTACGAGCAGTACTTC
many,NA,TRBJ2-7,TRBV5-1,CASSLEAVAASYEQYF,TGCGCCAGCAGCTTGGAGGCCGTAGCAGCCTCCTACGAGCAGTACTTC
NA,NA,TRBJ2-7,TRBV7-3,CTSSPRRVTSEQYF,TGTACCAGCAGCCCTCGACGTGTGACGTCCGAGCAGTACTTC
NA,TRBD1,TRBJ2-7,TRBV24-1,CATSDPGTGHPDEQYF,TGTGCCACCAGTGATCCCGGGACAGGGCATCCCGACGAGCAGTACTTC
NA,NA,TRBJ2-3,TRBV6-2/TRBV6-3,CASSYYVLGPDTDTQYF,TGTGCCAGCAGTTACTATGTTCTCGGGCCTGACACAGATACGCAGTATTTT
NA,TRBD1,TRBJ1-1,TRBV12-3/TRBV12-4,CASSLRQGGGTEAFF,TGTGCCAGCAGTTTAAGACAGGGGGGAGGAACTGAAGCTTTCTTT
NA,NA,TRBJ2-7,TRBV12-3/TRBV12-4,CASSMGVQILYEQYF,TGTGCCAGCAGTATGGGAGTCCAGATCCTCTACGAGCAGTACTTC
NA,TRBD1,TRBJ2-1,TRBV20-1,CSASPGGIEQFF,TGCAGTGCTTCTCCAGGGGGAATTGAGCAGTTCTTC
NA,NA,TRBJ2-1,TRBV6-6,CASSYGAVRINEQFF,TGTGCCAGCAGTTACGGGGCCGTTCGGATCAATGAGCAGTTCTTC
few,NA,TRBJ2-3,TRBV5-5,CASSPRYEDTQYF,TGTGCCAGCAGCCCGAGGTATGAGGATACGCAGTATTTT
NA,NA,TRBJ1-2,TRBV28,CASRLDTGFGYTF,TGTGCCAGCAGACTCGACACAGGGTTCGGCTACACCTTC
few,TRBD2,TRBJ2-1,TRBV4-1,CASSQDHPFTSGASSNEQFF,TGCGCCAGCAGCCAAGATCATCCCTTCACTAGCGGGGCCTCGAGCAATGAGCAGTTCTTC
few,NA,TRBJ2-7,TRBV29-1,CSACSLGSYEQYF,TGCAGCGCGTGCTCACTCGGGTCCTACGAGCAGTACTTC
few,TRBD1,TRBJ1-2,TRBV7-2,CASSGRTGGYGYTF,TGTGCCAGCAGCGGTCGGACAGGGGGCTATGGCTACACCTTC
NA,NA,TRBJ1-4,TRBV20-1,CSATEVGEVEKLFF,TGCAGCGCTACAGAGGTGGGGGAAGTTGAAAAACTGTTTTTT
few,TRBD1,TRBJ1-2,TRBV7-3,CASSSRQGDGYTF,TGTGCCAGCAGCTCCCGACAGGGGGATGGCTACACCTTC
few,NA,TRBJ1-1,TRBV7-2,CASSLALQGGTEAFF,TGTGCCAGCAGCTTAGCGCTGCAGGGAGGGACTGAAGCTTTCTTT
NA,NA,TRBJ1-4,TRBV4-1,CASSQEKGEGEKLFF,TGCGCCAGCAGCCAAGAAAAAGGGGAAGGTGAAAAACTGTTTTTT
few,TRBD1,TRBJ2-7,TRBV12-3/TRBV12-4,CASTSGTGRLPKQYF,TGTGCCAGCACCTCCGGGACAGGGAGGTTGCCCAAGCAGTACTTC
NA,TRBD1,TRBJ2-3,TRBV24-1,CATSDLGTGEGTDTQYF,TGTGCCACCAGTGATTTGGGGACAGGGGAGGGCACAGATACGCAGTATTTT
NA,NA,TRBJ2-7,TRBV14,CASSQESRGYEQYF,TGTGCCAGCAGCCAAGAAAGTCGGGGCTACGAGCAGTACTTC
NA,TRBD1,TRBJ2-3,TRBV7-3,CASSSSGTGPDTQYF,TGTGCCAGCAGCTCCTCCGGGACAGGGCCAGATACGCAGTATTTT
NA,TRBD2,TRBJ2-1,TRBV7-9,CASSLAMGTSGSNGQFF,TGTGCCAGCAGCTTAGCGATGGGGACTAGCGGGAGTAATGGGCAGTTCTTC
NA,NA,TRBJ1-5,TRBV5-1,CASSLWGADNQPQHF,TGCGCCAGCAGCTTGTGGGGGGCCGACAATCAGCCCCAGCATTTT
NA,NA,TRBJ2-3,TRBV4-1,CASSHISEDLEDTQYF,TGCGCCAGCAGCCACATTAGCGAGGACCTCGAGGATACGCAGTATTTT
NA,NA,TRBJ1-2,TRBV6-5,CASSYSMEDQRGGYTF,TGTGCCAGCAGTTACTCGATGGAGGACCAACGGGGTGGCTACACCTTC
NA,TRBD1,TRBJ2-7,TRBV3-1,CASGQDRAYEQYF,TGTGCCAGCGGCCAAGACAGGGCCTACGAGCAGTACTTC
NA,NA,TRBJ2-1,TRBV6-2/TRBV6-3,CASSYETEKDNEQFF,TGTGCCAGCAGTTACGAGACGGAAAAAGACAATGAGCAGTTCTTC
NA,NA,TRBJ2-7,TRBV27,CASSWSSGEESYEQYF,TGTGCCAGCAGTTGGTCGTCAGGGGAGGAATCCTACGAGCAGTACTTC
NA,NA,TRBJ2-5,TRBV4-3,CASSQDEAARETQYF,TGCGCCAGCAGCCAAGATGAAGCGGCCCGGGAGACCCAGTACTTC
NA,NA,TRBJ2-2,TRBV4-1,CASSRQGFDTGELFF,TGCGCCAGCAGCCGCCAGGGGTTCGACACCGGGGAGCTGTTTTTT
NA,TRBD1,TRBJ1-2,TRBV10-3,CAITGQGIGYTF,TGTGCCATCACGGGACAGGGAATCGGCTACACCTTC
NA,NA,TRBJ1-3,TRBV9,CASSGRDRGLSGNTIYF,TGTGCCAGCAGCGGCCGGGACCGGGGCCTCTCTGGAAACACCATATATTTT
many,NA,TRBJ2-3,TRBV10-3,CAISDSAASTDTQYF,TGTGCCATCAGTGATTCAGCGGCAAGCACAGATACGCAGTATTTT
few,TRBD2,TRBJ2-7,TRBV2,CASSVSSAGPTYEQYF,TGTGCCAGCAGTGTAAGTTCAGCGGGGCCCACCTACGAGCAGTACTTC
NA,NA,TRBJ1-6,TRBV6-5,CASSYHRDINSPLHF,TGTGCCAGCAGTTACCATCGGGACATAAATTCACCCCTCCACTTT
few,NA,TRBJ1-2,TRBV6-4,CASSPFGTDRSYGYTF,TGTGCCAGCAGCCCATTCGGGACGGACCGATCCTATGGCTACACCTTC
NA,TRBD1,TRBJ1-2,TRBV6-1,CASSEATGFRGGYTF,TGTGCCAGCAGTGAGGCGACAGGGTTCAGAGGTGGCTACACCTTC
NA,TRBD2,TRBJ2-3,TRBV7-3,CASSLGEASGLLGTDTQYF,TGTGCCAGCAGCTTAGGGGAGGCTAGCGGTTTGTTGGGCACAGATACGCAGTATTTT
few,NA,TRBJ2-3,TRBV5-4,CASSPGQYTDTQYF,TGTGCCAGCAGCCCAGGACAGTACACAGATACGCAGTATTTT
NA,NA,TRBJ2-3,TRBV2,CASRIRTDTQYF,TGTGCCAGCAGGATTAGAACAGATACGCAGTATTTT
NA,NA,TRBJ1-1,TRBV2,CASQTVYRAFF,TGTGCCAGTCAGACCGTGTATCGGGCTTTCTTT
NA,TRBD1,TRBJ2-5,TRBV3-1,CASSRDFTGQGVRRGWETQYF,TGTGCCAGCAGCCGGGATTTTACGGGACAGGGGGTGAGACGGGGTTGGGAGACCCAGTACTTC
few,NA,TRBJ2-6,TRBV20-1,CSASPPPGNGANVLTF,TGCAGTGCCTCCCCGCCCCCGGGAAATGGGGCCAACGTCCTGACTTTC